This is a list of T cell receptor beta chains from one sample in a study of early T cells in non-severe SARS-CoV-2 infection. Using its own MiXCR run on the 5' RACE reads, TCRdb lists one record per CDR3 protein. The top ten clones hold roughly 1.3% of a sample with approximately 100,000 distinct CDR3 sequences, roughly 17% of them seen once. Sequenced: whole blood. The receptors come from an adult who was a healthcare worker with PCR-confirmed SARS-CoV-2 infection or an uninfected control (not recorded which). Each CDR3 is given with its conserved first and last residue. Fields, in order: J gene, V gene, CDR3 protein.

>TRBJ1-5|TRBV19
CASTAKGGGNQPQHF
>TRBJ2-1|TRBV15
CATSRDYAGGPDEQFF
>TRBJ2-6|TRBV7-9
CASSFPGQGSGANVLTF
>TRBJ1-1|TRBV6-2/TRBV6-3
CASSYRVTEAFF
>TRBJ2-1|TRBV29-1
CSLGSYNEQFF
>TRBJ2-1|TRBV27
CAAGQINEQFF
>TRBJ1-3|TRBV20-1
CSARDNGGTSGNTIYF
>TRBJ2-2|TRBV29-1
CSVGRQMNTGELFF
>TRBJ2-3|TRBV20-1
CSAILAGGTDTQYF
>TRBJ1-1|TRBV7-8
CASNNQWGTEAFF
>TRBJ1-5|TRBV20-1
CSATVRSWGLQPQHF
>TRBJ2-6|TRBV19
CASSRGRPTGANVLTF
>TRBJ2-7|TRBV7-9
CASSSGDRGNEQYF
>TRBJ2-7|TRBV20-1
CSANRNYEQYF
>TRBJ2-1|TRBV28
CASSSLTASSYNEQFF
>TRBJ2-7|TRBV3-1
CASSQGPYEQYF
>TRBJ1-3|TRBV14
CASSQVSGLSGNTIYF
>TRBJ1-1|TRBV6-2/TRBV6-3
CASSYFRRNTEAFF
>TRBJ2-2|TRBV27
CASSVQGGSTGELFF
>TRBJ1-2|TRBV18
CASSPNAGTGINYGYTF
>TRBJ1-5|TRBV2
CASSLGPQGGQPQHF
>TRBJ1-1|TRBV11-2
CASSKGTGMNTEAFF
>TRBJ2-7|TRBV11-2
CASSTSGNPYEQYF
>TRBJ2-5|TRBV27
CASSLGRASGTQYF
>TRBJ2-1|TRBV4-1
CASSQGGLAGGPGNEQFF
>TRBJ2-7|TRBV6-5
CASSYYRQSYEQYF
>TRBJ2-4|TRBV6-1
CASSAFSQGAVSNIQYF
>TRBJ2-2|TRBV6-2/TRBV6-3
CASGIRETNTGELFF
>TRBJ1-6|TRBV19
CASSSRQINSPLHF